This T cell receptor beta chain was observed in a study of blood T cell repertoires in COVID-19 (dated by TCRdb to the early 2020s). Background for the entire study: Samples covering the acute and convalescent phases of COVID-19 were provided by collaborators in the United States, Italy and Spain. The material from the prospective study consisted of cDNA or gDNA derived from T cells, B-cell-depleted T cells, or PBMCs. Subjects who had been exposed to COVID-19, were actively infected with it, or had recovered from it provided the deeply sampled blood TCRbeta repertoires that made up the dataset. A freely available public database, intended as a resource for researchers studying the immune response to SARS-CoV-2, is where the repertoires were released. Samples came from the ongoing ImmuneRACE study (first 160 participants) plus 1,254 subjects from 6 global collaborators. A de-identified subject ID, COVID-19 status, age in years and sex were almost always included in the sample metadata. Where HLA class I and class II types were available, the types were taken from metadata supplied by the sample provider, not from assay-based typing.

Germline trimming: 6 bases from V, 3 bases from J; junction bases outside gene matches: 14. CDR1 and CDR2, looked up from the germline V gene (reference sequence), are MNHNY and SVGAGI. The CDR3 spans 16 residues, from the cysteine through the phenylalanine. Only the CDR3 region is kept as DNA, spanning 48 bases read in frame from base 1. Worth noting for this clone: Which antigen it targets is not known. One base away there is no much larger clone; base qualities are not given.

Overall results and qualifications from the work: How much clinical and demographic metadata was included differed by source and by participant, and the metadata was provided uncurated.

TCRbeta CDR3 regions were amplified from genomic DNA by means of the immunoSEQ Assay, a bias-controlled multiplex PCR. The authors' analysis ran thus. Nucleated cell counts per sample were estimated from amplification of reference gene primers within the assay. To quantify the absolute abundance of each unique TCRbeta CDR3 rearrangement, sequence reads were collapsed and filtered. Productive Simpson clonality was computed per sample as the square root of Simpson's diversity index over productive rearrangements. Imported from immuneACCESS, the table was reduced by TCRdb to in-frame sequences with V and J called. These copies leave out some clones; in studies compared against another copy, an unresolved V gene accounts for under half, and the cause of the remainder is not known. V and J calls and clone size come straight from that table; D and trimming were deduced from the DNA. This sample lists under 200,000 clones; over 75% were detected once. Together, the top ten hold approximately 7% of the sample.

Participants in the prospective study were enrolled through a virtual design, were aged roughly 18 to 100 years, and lived in approximately 25 United States geographic areas. To assign participants to cohorts, the prospective study relied on clinical history that participants themselves reported in a screening survey and a study questionnaire. Recovered participants in ImmuneRACE Cohort 3 were defined as having two consecutive negative NP/OP PCR tests, clearance from a healthcare professional, or resolution of symptoms. In the prospective study, whole blood, serum and a nasopharyngeal or oropharyngeal swab were collected from each participant by mobile phlebotomists. Over a roughly two-month period, participants in the prospective study had the option of providing additional blood draws and questionnaires. Blood samples from the prospective study were shipped frozen or at room temperature prior to DNA extraction.

The receptor was isolated from a woman aged 45-59 years who had recovered from COVID-19. Source material: PBMCs or T cells enriched from blood (not recorded which). The rearrangement combines TRBV6-6 with TRBJ2-7; 7 central bases correspond to TRBD2. The CDR3 amino acid sequence is: CASRDTGGGGGYEQYF. The DNA is as follows: TGTGCCAGCAGGGATACTGGGGGGGGTGGCGGCTACGAGCAGTACTTC.